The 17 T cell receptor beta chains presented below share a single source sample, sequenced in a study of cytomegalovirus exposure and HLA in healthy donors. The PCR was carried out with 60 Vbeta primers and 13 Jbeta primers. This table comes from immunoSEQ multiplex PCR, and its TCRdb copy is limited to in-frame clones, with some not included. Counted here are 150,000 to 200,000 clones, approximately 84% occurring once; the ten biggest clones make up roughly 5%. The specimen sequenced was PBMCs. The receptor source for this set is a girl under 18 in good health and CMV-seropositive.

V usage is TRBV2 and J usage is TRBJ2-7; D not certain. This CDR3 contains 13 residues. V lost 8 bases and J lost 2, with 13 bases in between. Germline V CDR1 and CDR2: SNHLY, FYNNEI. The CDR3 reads CASSTALTYEQYF. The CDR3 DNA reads TGTGCCAGCTCCACTGCGTTAACCTACGAGCAGTACTTC.

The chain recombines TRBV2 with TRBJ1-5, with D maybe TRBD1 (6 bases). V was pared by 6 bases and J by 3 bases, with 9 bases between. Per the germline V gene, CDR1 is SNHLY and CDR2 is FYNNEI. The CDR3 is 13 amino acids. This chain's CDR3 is CASRDSNNQPQHF. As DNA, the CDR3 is TGTGCCAGCAGGGACAGCAACAATCAGCCCCAGCATTTT.

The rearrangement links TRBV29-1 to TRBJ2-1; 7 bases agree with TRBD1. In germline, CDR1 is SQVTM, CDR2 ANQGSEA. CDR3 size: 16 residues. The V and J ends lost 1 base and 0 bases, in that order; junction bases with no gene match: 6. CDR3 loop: CSVEGQGYSSYNEQFF. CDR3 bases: TGCAGCGTTGAAGGACAGGGTTATAGCTCCTACAATGAGCAGTTCTTC.

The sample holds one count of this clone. The CDR3 reads CASSLSRRDEQYF. The CDR3 nucleotides read TGTGCCAGCAGCTTGTCCCGCAGGGACGAGCAGTACTTC. This chain connects TRBV5-4 to TRBJ2-7, with D perhaps TRBD1 (5 bases). CDR1 SGHNT and CDR2 YYREEE come from the germline V gene (reference sequence). The CDR3 sequence is 13 residues long. V lost 1 base and J 5 bases, leaving 10 bases between the germline ends.

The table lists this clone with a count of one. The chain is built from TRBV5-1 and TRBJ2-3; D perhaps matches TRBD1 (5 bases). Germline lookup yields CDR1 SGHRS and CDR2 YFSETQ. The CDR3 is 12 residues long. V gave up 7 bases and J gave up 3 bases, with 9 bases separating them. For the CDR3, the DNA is TGCGCCAGCGGGGCAGGGACAGATACGCAGTATTTT. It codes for CASGAGTDTQYF.

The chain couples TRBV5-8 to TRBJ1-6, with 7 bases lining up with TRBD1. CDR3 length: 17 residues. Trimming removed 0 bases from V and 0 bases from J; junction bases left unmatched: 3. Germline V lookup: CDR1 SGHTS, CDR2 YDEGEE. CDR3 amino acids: CASSLGQGRSYNSPLHF. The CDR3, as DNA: TGTGCCAGCAGCTTGGGACAGGGCCGCTCCTATAATTCACCCCTCCACTTT.

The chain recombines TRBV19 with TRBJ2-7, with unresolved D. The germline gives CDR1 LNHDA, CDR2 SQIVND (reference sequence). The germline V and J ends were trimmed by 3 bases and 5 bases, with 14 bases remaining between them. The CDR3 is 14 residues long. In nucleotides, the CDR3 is TGTGCCAGTAGTATTCCAGGTTTCACCCACGAGCAGTACTTC. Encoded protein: CASSIPGFTHEQYF. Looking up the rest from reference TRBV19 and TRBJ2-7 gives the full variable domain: DGGITQSPKYLFRKEGQNVTLSCEQNLNHDAMYWYRQDPGQGLRLIYYSQIVNDFQKGDIAEGYSVSREKKESFPLTVTSAQKNPTAFYLCASSIPGFTHEQYFGPGTRLTVT.

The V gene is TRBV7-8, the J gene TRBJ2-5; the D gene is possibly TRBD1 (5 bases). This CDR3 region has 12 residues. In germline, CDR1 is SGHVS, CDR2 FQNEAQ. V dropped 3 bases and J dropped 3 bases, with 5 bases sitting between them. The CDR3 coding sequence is TGTGCCAGCAGCTTCAGGGAAGAGACCCAGTACTTC. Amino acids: CASSFREETQYF.

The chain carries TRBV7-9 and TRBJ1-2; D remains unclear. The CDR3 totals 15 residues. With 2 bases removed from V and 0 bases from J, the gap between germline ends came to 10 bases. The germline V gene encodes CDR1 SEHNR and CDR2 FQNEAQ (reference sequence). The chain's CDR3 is CASSLTSGPNYGYTF. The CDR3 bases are TGTGCCAGCAGCTTAACTTCAGGCCCTAACTATGGCTACACCTTC.

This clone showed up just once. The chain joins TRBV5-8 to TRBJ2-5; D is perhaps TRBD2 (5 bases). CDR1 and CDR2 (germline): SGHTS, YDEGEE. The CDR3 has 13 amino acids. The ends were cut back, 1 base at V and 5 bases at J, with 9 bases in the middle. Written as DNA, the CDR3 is TGTGCCAGCAGCTTGTCGGGGAAGGAGACCCAGTACTTC. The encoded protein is CASSLSGKETQYF. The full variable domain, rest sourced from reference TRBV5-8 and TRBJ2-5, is EAGVTQSPTHLIKTRGQQATLRCSPISGHTSVYWYQQALGLGLQFLLWYDEGEERNRGNFPPRFSGRQFPNYSSELNVNALELEDSALYLCASSLSGKETQYFGPGTRLLVL.

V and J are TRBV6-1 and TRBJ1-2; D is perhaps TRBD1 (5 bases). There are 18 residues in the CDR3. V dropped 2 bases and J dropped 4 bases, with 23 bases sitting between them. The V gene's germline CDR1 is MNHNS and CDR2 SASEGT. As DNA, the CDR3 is TGTGCCAGCAGTGAATGGGGCAGACGACCTTGGGCTCTCTATGGCTACACCTTC. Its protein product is CASSEWGRRPWALYGYTF.

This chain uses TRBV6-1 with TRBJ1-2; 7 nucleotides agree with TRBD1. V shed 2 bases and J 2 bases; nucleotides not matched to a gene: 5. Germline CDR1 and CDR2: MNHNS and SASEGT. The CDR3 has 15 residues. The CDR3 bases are TGTGCCAGCAGTGAATATAACAGGGGAAACTATGGCTACACCTTC. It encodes CASSEYNRGNYGYTF.

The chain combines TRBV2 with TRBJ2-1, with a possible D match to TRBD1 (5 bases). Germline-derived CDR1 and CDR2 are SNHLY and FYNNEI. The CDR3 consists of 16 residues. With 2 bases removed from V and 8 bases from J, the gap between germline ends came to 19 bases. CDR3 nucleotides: TGTGCCAGCAGTGAAACGAGTCAGGGCGTGGGTGATGAGCAGTTCTTC. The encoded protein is CASSETSQGVGDEQFF.

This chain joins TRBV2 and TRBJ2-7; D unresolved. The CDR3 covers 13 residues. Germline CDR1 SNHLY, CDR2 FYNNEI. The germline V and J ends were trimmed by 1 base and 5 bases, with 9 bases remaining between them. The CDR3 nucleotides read TGTGCCAGCAGTGAAGAAGCCAGGAACGAGCAGTACTTC. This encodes CASSEEARNEQYF.

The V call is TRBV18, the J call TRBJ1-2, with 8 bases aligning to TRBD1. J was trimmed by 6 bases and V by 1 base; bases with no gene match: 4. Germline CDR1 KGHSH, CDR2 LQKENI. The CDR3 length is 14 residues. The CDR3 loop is CASSPRAGGDGYTF. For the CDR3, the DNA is TGTGCCAGCTCACCACGGGCAGGGGGCGATGGCTACACCTTC.

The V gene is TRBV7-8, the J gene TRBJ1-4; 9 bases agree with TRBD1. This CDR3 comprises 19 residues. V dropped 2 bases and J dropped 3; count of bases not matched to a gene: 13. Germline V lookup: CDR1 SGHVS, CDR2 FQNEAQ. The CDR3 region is CASSLKILTGGGSNEKLFF. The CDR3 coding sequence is TGTGCCAGCAGCTTAAAAATATTAACAGGGGGCGGGTCTAATGAAAAACTGTTTTTT.

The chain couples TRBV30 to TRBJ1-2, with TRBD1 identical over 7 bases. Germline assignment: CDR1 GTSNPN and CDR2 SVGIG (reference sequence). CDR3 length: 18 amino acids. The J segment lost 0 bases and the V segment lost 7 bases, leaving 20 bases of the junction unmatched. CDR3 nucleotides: TGTGCCTCGAGCCAACTTCGGACAGGCCCTATTGCTAACTATGGCTACACCTTC. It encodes CASSQLRTGPIANYGYTF.